This entry lists 4 T cell receptor beta chains sequenced from one sample in a study of CD8+CD57+ T cells in acquired aplastic anemia. In patients chosen for sequencing, flow cytometry had shown CD8+CD57+ cell expansion. For CDR3 and TCR beta VDJ profiling, genomic DNA was the template used. MiXCR, run by TCRdb on the reads, gives a single entry per CDR3 protein. The sample carries about 180,000 distinct CDR3 sequences, roughly 65% recorded once. The sample was sorted CD4+, CD8+, or CD8+CD57+ T cells (not recorded which) from PBMCs. Source of these receptors: a human donor with aplastic anemia.

V and J are TRBV7-8 and TRBJ1-5, with D uncertain. Germline CDR1 SGHVS, CDR2 FQNEAQ. Trimming pared 1 base from V and 3 bases from J, leaving 13 bases between. CDR3 length: 16 residues. CDR3 region: CASSLDTSTNNQPQHF. In DNA, the CDR3 is TGTGCCAGCAGCTTAGACACATCCACCAACAATCAGCCCCAGCATTTT.

The CDR3 region is CASNPRGPNTGELFF. The CDR3 DNA follows: TGTGCCAGTAATCCGCGGGGGCCGAACACCGGGGAGCTGTTTTTT. The chain links TRBV19 to TRBJ2-2; D perhaps matches TRBD2 (7 bases). V lost 7 bases and J 0 bases, leaving 12 bases between the germline ends. CDR1 is LNHDA, CDR2 SQIVND, per germline (reference sequence). CDR3 length: 15 amino acids.

This sequence joins TRBV6-1 and TRBJ1-2; possibly TRBD1 for D (5 bases). CDR3 length: 14 amino acids. Trimming cost V 6 bases and J 8 bases, with 19 bases left between them. Germline lookup yields CDR1 MNHNS and CDR2 SASEGT. The CDR3 nucleotides are TGTGCCAGCAGGATACGGGACGGGATTACGGGCTACACCTTC. Translation: CASRIRDGITGYTF.

This clonotype came up once. V is TRBV7-8 and J is TRBJ2-7; TRBD1 matches at 12 bases. Germline V CDR1 and CDR2: SGHVS, FQNEAQ. V gave up 1 base and J gave up 2 bases; unmatched junction bases: 12. This CDR3 has 19 amino acids. The DNA of the CDR3 is TGTGCCAGCAGCTTAGAAGGGACAGGGGGCGCCGGTAGTACCTACGAGCAGTACTTC. Protein: CASSLEGTGGAGSTYEQYF.